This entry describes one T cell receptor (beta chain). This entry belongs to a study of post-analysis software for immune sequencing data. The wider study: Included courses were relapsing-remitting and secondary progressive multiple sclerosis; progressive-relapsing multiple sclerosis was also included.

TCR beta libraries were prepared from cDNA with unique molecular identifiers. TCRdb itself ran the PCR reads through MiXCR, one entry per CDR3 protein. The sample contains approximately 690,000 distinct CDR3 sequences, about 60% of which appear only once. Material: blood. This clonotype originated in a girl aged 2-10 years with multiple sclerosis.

CDR3 region: CSVEEGLGPQETQYF. The DNA of the CDR3 is TGCAGCGTTGAAGAGGGTCTGGGACCCCAGGAGACCCAGTACTTC. The rearrangement uses TRBV29-1 and TRBJ2-5; either TRBD1 or TRBD2 may supply D (5 bases each). The CDR3 is 15 amino acids. Trimming took 0 bases from V and 5 from J, leaving 16 bases between them. CDR1 and CDR2 (germline): SQVTM, ANQGSEA.